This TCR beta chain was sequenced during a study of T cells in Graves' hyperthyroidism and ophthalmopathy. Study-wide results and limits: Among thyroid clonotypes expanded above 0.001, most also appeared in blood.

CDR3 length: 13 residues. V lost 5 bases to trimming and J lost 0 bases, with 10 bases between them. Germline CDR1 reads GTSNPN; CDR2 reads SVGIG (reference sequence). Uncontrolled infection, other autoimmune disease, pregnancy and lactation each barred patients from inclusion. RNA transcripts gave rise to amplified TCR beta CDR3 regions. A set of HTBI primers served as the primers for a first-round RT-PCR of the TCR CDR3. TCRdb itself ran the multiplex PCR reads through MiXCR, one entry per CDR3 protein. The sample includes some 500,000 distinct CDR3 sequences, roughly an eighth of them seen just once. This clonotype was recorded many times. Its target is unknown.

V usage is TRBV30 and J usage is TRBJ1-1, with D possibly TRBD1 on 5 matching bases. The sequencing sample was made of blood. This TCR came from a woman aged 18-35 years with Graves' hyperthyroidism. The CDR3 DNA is TGTGCCTGGGGGGCAGGTATGAACACTGAAGCTTTCTTT. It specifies CAWGAGMNTEAFF.